This T cell receptor (beta chain) is drawn from a study of T cells after yellow fever vaccination. CDR1 SGHNT and CDR2 YENEEA come from the germline V gene. The V gene lost 0 bases and the J gene lost 9 bases, with 9 bases spanning the gap. CDR3 length: 13 residues. They built TCR cDNA with 5'RACE template switching, a step that put in a universal primer site and UMIs. TCRdb fed the 5' RACE reads into MiXCR, producing one record per CDR3 protein. The table includes roughly 32,000 distinct CDR3 sequences, 4.4% detected once. This clonotype was picked up many times. The chain is built from TRBV11-3 and TRBJ2-1; D is undetermined. This TCR came from a man aged 30 to 45 who received the YFV17D yellow fever vaccine. The material sequenced was CD8+ T cells sorted from PBMCs, taken 5 days after the yellow fever booster vaccination. The CDR3 DNA reads TGTGCCAGCAGCTTAGACAACTTCGCTGAGCAGTTCTTC. It is translated as CASSLDNFAEQFF. The full variable domain, with the rest looked up from reference TRBV11-3 and TRBJ2-1, is EAGVVQSPRYKIIEKKQPVAFWCNPISGHNTLYWYLQNLGQGPELLIRYENEEAVDDSQLPKDRFSAERLKGVDSTLKIQPAELGDSAVYLCASSLDNFAEQFFGPGTRLTVL.